The text below deals with one T cell receptor (beta chain). This clone came up a few times. There is no known antigen for this receptor. No clone much larger than this one lies a single base away; base qualities are absent. TCRbeta CDR3 regions were amplified from genomic DNA by means of the immunoSEQ Assay, a bias-controlled multiplex PCR. As for the authors' bioinformatics: The number of nucleated cells in each sample was estimated by amplification of reference gene primers within the assay. To quantify the absolute abundance of each unique TCRbeta CDR3 rearrangement, sequence reads were collapsed and filtered. For each sample, productive Simpson clonality was calculated by taking the square root of Simpson's diversity index across productive rearrangements. The source is immuneACCESS, and TCRdb retained only in-frame sequences with V and J called. Part of the clones is not carried over; for the studies checked, unresolved V genes explain less than half of this, and the remainder is unexplained. V and J calls and clone size are copied from that table; D and trimming were computed from the DNA. For this sample there are around 190,000 clones; approximately 91% appear just once. The biggest ten clones account for 15% to 20% of the sample.

The data were obtained in a study of blood T cell repertoires in COVID-19 (dated by TCRdb to about 2020). Some background on the complete study: Collaborator samples came from the United States, Italy and Spain and covered acute and convalescent phases of COVID-19. The prospective study material was composed of cDNA or gDNA derived from T cells, B-cell-depleted T cells, or PBMCs. The dataset comprised deeply sampled blood TCRbeta repertoires from subjects exposed to, actively infected with, or recovered from COVID-19. The repertoires were made available in a free public database intended to serve as a resource for research on the immune response to SARS-CoV-2. Samples were obtained from the ongoing ImmuneRACE study (first 160 participants) and from some 1,300 subjects provided by 6 global collaborators. Sample metadata almost always included a de-identified subject ID, COVID-19 status, age in years and sex. Where HLA class I and class II types were available, the types were taken from metadata supplied by the sample provider, not from assay-based typing. The paper's findings and limits, for the study overall: The amount of clinical and demographic metadata varied by source and participant and was provided uncurated.

The germline V gene supplies CDR1 MGHRA and CDR2 YSYEKL. V is shortened by 3 bases, J by 2 bases, and the region joining them spans 26 bases. Counted from cysteine to phenylalanine, this CDR3 has 21 amino acids. The DNA shown is the 63-base CDR3, in frame from base 1. At one collaborating source in Seattle, patients were enrolled during active infection and were followed longitudinally through the course of disease. Collaborating institutions collected whole blood in K2EDTA tubes following their own protocols. Collaborator samples were shipped for TCRbeta analysis as frozen whole blood, isolated PBMCs, or DNA extracted from either sample type.

The sequenced material came from peripheral blood. The chain links TRBV4-1 with TRBJ2-6, with TRBD2 tentatively as D gene (6 bases match). The sequence derives from a man in his fifties or sixties with COVID-19, enrolled during active disease. DNA sequence: TGCGCCAGCAGCCATCCAAACATGGACCCCCGGGGGAGCGCTGGGGCCAACGTCCTGACTTTC. Translated, it gives CASSHPNMDPRGSAGANVLTF.